This entry concerns a single T cell receptor (beta chain). The record originates from a study of chemoradiotherapy in HPV16-positive cancers. Only in-frame clones appear in the TCRdb table, and some are missing; sequencing was by immunoSEQ multiplex PCR. The sample holds fewer than 18,000 clones, just under 80% seen once. Repertoires were sampled repeatedly during chemoradiotherapy. Sampling was done from a patient who underwent chemoradiotherapy. This clonotype was sampled from a human donor with HPV-associated anogenital cancer.

CDR3 sequence (DNA): TGTGCCAGCAAGGCGACAAGGTCGAACACCGGGGAGCTGTTTTTT. Residues: CASKATRSNTGELFF. This rearrangement joins TRBV6-1 to TRBJ2-2; D is undetermined. The ends were cut back, 7 bases at V and 0 bases at J, with 12 bases in the middle. There are 15 residues in the CDR3. Per germline, CDR1 MNHNS and CDR2 SASEGT.